Listed below are T cell receptor beta chains from one sample, sequenced in a study of T-cell reconstitution after alpha-beta-depleted transplantation in children. TCRdb reprocessed the PCR reads via MiXCR and lists one record per CDR3 protein. The data contain approximately 1,000,000 distinct CDR3 sequences, about 29% of them singletons. The sequences come from PBMCs, mostly from graft donor cells, collected 360 days after TCRalphabeta/CD19-depleted stem cell transplant. These receptor sequences come from a boy younger than two who had a stem cell transplant for SCID, so the T cells may come from the graft donor. Each CDR3 is given with its conserved first and last residue. The order of the fields is CDR3 protein, CDR3 DNA, clone size, D gene, J gene, V gene. The D gene is left open where the match is weak. A clone size is listed for some rows: how often the clone was seen (once, few, many), or a class if it is expanded.

CDR3 protein: CSARDWGDYTF; CDR3 DNA: TGCAGTGCTAGAGATTGGGGAGACTACACCTTC; clone size: -; D gene: -; J gene: TRBJ1-2; V gene: TRBV20-1
CDR3 protein: CASSQDVGEETQYF; CDR3 DNA: TGCGCCAGCAGCCAAGATGTGGGGGAAGAGACCCAGTACTTC; clone size: -; D gene: -; J gene: TRBJ2-5; V gene: TRBV4-1
CDR3 protein: CASSLYTRGTDTQYF; CDR3 DNA: TGTGCCAGCAGCTTATATACCCGGGGGACAGATACGCAGTATTTT; clone size: -; D gene: -; J gene: TRBJ2-3; V gene: TRBV7-9
CDR3 protein: CAISESHVSYEQYF; CDR3 DNA: TGTGCCATCAGTGAGTCGCACGTCTCCTACGAGCAGTACTTC; clone size: -; D gene: -; J gene: TRBJ2-7; V gene: TRBV10-3
CDR3 protein: CSAGDSNQPQHF; CDR3 DNA: TGCAGTGCCGGGGACAGCAATCAGCCCCAGCATTTT; clone size: many; D gene: -; J gene: TRBJ1-5; V gene: TRBV20-1
CDR3 protein: CSAKVVRLATGELFF; CDR3 DNA: TGCAGTGCTAAAGTAGTTAGACTAGCGACCGGGGAGCTGTTTTTT; clone size: -; D gene: TRBD2; J gene: TRBJ2-2; V gene: TRBV20-1
CDR3 protein: CATSSSGANTGELFF; CDR3 DNA: TGTGCCACCTCATCTAGCGGGGCTAACACCGGGGAGCTGTTTTTT; clone size: -; D gene: TRBD2; J gene: TRBJ2-2; V gene: TRBV24-1
CDR3 protein: CSARGSGASGASTDTQYF; CDR3 DNA: TGCAGTGCTAGAGGATCTGGGGCTAGCGGGGCCAGCACAGATACGCAGTATTTT; clone size: few; D gene: TRBD2; J gene: TRBJ2-3; V gene: TRBV20-1
CDR3 protein: CASSLGQGWNEAFF; CDR3 DNA: TGCGCCAGCAGCTTGGGCCAGGGATGGAATGAAGCTTTCTTT; clone size: few; D gene: -; J gene: TRBJ1-1; V gene: TRBV5-1
CDR3 protein: CASSQDDERDETQYF; CDR3 DNA: TGCGCCAGCAGCCAAGATGACGAAAGGGATGAGACCCAGTACTTC; clone size: few; D gene: -; J gene: TRBJ2-5; V gene: TRBV4-3
CDR3 protein: CASSPHPREANTEAFF; CDR3 DNA: TGTGCCAGCTCACCACACCCTCGGGAGGCGAACACTGAAGCTTTCTTT; clone size: -; D gene: -; J gene: TRBJ1-1; V gene: TRBV18
CDR3 protein: CASRPTPSSVANVLTF; CDR3 DNA: TGTGCCAGCAGGCCTACACCGTCCTCTGTGGCCAACGTCCTGACTTTC; clone size: -; D gene: -; J gene: TRBJ2-6; V gene: TRBV12-3/TRBV12-4
CDR3 protein: CASSIGVGLDNEQFF; CDR3 DNA: TGTGCCAGTAGTATTGGGGTCGGGTTGGACAATGAGCAGTTCTTC; clone size: few; D gene: -; J gene: TRBJ2-1; V gene: TRBV19
CDR3 protein: CASRGLAGVTYNEQFF; CDR3 DNA: TGTGCCAGCAGAGGACTAGCGGGTGTTACCTACAATGAGCAGTTCTTC; clone size: -; D gene: TRBD2; J gene: TRBJ2-1; V gene: TRBV28
CDR3 protein: CASSPTGSIPGELFF; CDR3 DNA: TGTGCCAGCAGTCCGACAGGGAGCATTCCCGGGGAGCTGTTTTTT; clone size: -; D gene: TRBD1; J gene: TRBJ2-2; V gene: TRBV12-3/TRBV12-4
CDR3 protein: CASSLASGGAGELFF; CDR3 DNA: TGTGCCAGCAGCCTGGCTAGCGGGGGGGCCGGGGAGCTGTTTTTT; clone size: -; D gene: TRBD2; J gene: TRBJ2-2; V gene: TRBV6-1
CDR3 protein: CASSPDRAKTEAFF; CDR3 DNA: TGTGCCAGCAGCCCGGACAGGGCGAAGACTGAAGCTTTCTTT; clone size: once; D gene: TRBD1; J gene: TRBJ1-1; V gene: TRBV28
CDR3 protein: CSVRTGARSYEQYF; CDR3 DNA: TGCAGCGTTCGCACCGGGGCCCGTTCCTACGAGCAGTACTTC; clone size: -; D gene: -; J gene: TRBJ2-7; V gene: TRBV29-1
CDR3 protein: CASRRGQAWNTGELFF; CDR3 DNA: TGTGCCAGCAGACGGGGACAGGCGTGGAACACCGGGGAGCTGTTTTTT; clone size: -; D gene: TRBD1; J gene: TRBJ2-2; V gene: TRBV7-4
CDR3 protein: CASVRDGLPYEQYF; CDR3 DNA: TGTGCCAGCGTTCGGGACGGCCTCCCCTACGAGCAGTACTTC; clone size: -; D gene: -; J gene: TRBJ2-7; V gene: TRBV21-1
CDR3 protein: CASSQQGGSSYEQYF; CDR3 DNA: TGTGCCAGCAGCCAACAGGGAGGGAGCTCCTACGAGCAGTACTTC; clone size: many; D gene: TRBD2; J gene: TRBJ2-7; V gene: TRBV14
CDR3 protein: CASSLRTSGRTYNEQFF; CDR3 DNA: TGTGCCAGTAGTCTCAGGACTAGCGGGAGAACCTACAATGAGCAGTTCTTC; clone size: -; D gene: TRBD2; J gene: TRBJ2-1; V gene: TRBV19
CDR3 protein: CARLQGNTQYF; CDR3 DNA: TGTGCCAGGTTACAGGGTAATACGCAGTATTTT; clone size: few; D gene: -; J gene: TRBJ2-3; V gene: TRBV12-3/TRBV12-4
CDR3 protein: CASSLHIMNTEAFF; CDR3 DNA: TGTGCCAGCAGTTTACACATCATGAACACTGAAGCTTTCTTT; clone size: few; D gene: -; J gene: TRBJ1-1; V gene: TRBV28
CDR3 protein: CASSSGLQGGAGNTQYF; CDR3 DNA: TGCGCCAGCAGCTCCGGACTACAGGGAGGAGCTGGAAACACTCAGTACTTC; clone size: -; D gene: -; J gene: TRBJ2-4; V gene: TRBV5-1
CDR3 protein: CASSWTWGLTQYF; CDR3 DNA: TGCGCCAGCAGCTGGACATGGGGTCTTACGCAGTATTTT; clone size: -; D gene: -; J gene: TRBJ2-3; V gene: TRBV5-1
CDR3 protein: CASSQTGMAGNTIYF; CDR3 DNA: TGTGCCAGCAGCCAAACCGGGATGGCTGGAAACACCATATATTTT; clone size: -; D gene: -; J gene: TRBJ1-3; V gene: TRBV7-3
CDR3 protein: CASSPGGMGTSGDPFYEQYF; CDR3 DNA: TGTGCCAGCAGCCCCGGTGGTATGGGGACTAGCGGTGATCCTTTTTACGAGCAGTACTTC; clone size: few; D gene: TRBD2; J gene: TRBJ2-7; V gene: TRBV28
CDR3 protein: CASSFGDKGESRTEAFF; CDR3 DNA: TGCGCCAGCAGCTTCGGCGACAAAGGGGAGAGTCGCACTGAAGCTTTCTTT; clone size: few; D gene: -; J gene: TRBJ1-1; V gene: TRBV5-1
CDR3 protein: CASSTRTEKGEKLFF; CDR3 DNA: TGTGCCAGCAGCACCCGGACAGAAAAGGGTGAAAAACTGTTTTTT; clone size: few; D gene: -; J gene: TRBJ1-4; V gene: TRBV5-5
CDR3 protein: CASSLLKGRGEQFF; CDR3 DNA: TGTGCCAGCAGCTTATTAAAGGGGCGGGGTGAGCAGTTCTTC; clone size: -; D gene: -; J gene: TRBJ2-1; V gene: TRBV11-2
CDR3 protein: CASSFKGARDSKALYEQYF; CDR3 DNA: TGTGCCAGCAGCTTTAAGGGGGCACGAGACAGCAAAGCCCTCTACGAGCAGTACTTC; clone size: once; D gene: TRBD1; J gene: TRBJ2-7; V gene: TRBV11-1
CDR3 protein: CASSIGQTGNQPQHF; CDR3 DNA: TGTGCCAGCAGTATTGGACAGACCGGCAATCAGCCCCAGCATTTT; clone size: -; D gene: -; J gene: TRBJ1-5; V gene: TRBV12-3/TRBV12-4